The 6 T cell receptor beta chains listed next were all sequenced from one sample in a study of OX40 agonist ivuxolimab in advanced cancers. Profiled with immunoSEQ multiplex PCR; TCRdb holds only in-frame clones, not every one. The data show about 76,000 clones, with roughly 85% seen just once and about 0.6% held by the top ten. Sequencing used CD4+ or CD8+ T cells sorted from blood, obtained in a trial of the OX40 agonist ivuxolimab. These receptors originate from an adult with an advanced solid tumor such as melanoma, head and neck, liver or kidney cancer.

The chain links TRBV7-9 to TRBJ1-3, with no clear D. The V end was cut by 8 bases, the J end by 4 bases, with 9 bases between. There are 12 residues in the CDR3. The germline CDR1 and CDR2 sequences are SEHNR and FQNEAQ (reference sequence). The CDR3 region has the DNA TGTGCCAGCGCCTCGTCCGGAAACACCATATATTTT. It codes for CASASSGNTIYF.

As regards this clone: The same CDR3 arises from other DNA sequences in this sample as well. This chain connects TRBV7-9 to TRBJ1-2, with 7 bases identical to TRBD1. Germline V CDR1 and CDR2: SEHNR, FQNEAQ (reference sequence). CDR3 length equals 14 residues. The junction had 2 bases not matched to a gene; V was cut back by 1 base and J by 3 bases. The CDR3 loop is CASSLETGDYGYTF. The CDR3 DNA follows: TGTGCCAGCAGCTTAGAAACAGGGGACTATGGCTACACCTTC.

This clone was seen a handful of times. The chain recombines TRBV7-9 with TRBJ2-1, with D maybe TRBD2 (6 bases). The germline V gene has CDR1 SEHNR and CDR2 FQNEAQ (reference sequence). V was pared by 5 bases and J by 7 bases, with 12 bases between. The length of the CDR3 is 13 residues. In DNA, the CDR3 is TGTGCCAGCAGCCCCCTGGCGGGAAATGAGCAGTTCTTC. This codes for CASSPLAGNEQFF.

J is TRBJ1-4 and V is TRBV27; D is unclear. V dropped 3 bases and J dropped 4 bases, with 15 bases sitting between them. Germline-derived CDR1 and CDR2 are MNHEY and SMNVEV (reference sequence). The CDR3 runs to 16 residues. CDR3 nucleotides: TGTGCCAGCAGTTTTAAGGAACCGGGGTTTAATGAAAAACTGTTTTTT. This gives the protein CASSFKEPGFNEKLFF.

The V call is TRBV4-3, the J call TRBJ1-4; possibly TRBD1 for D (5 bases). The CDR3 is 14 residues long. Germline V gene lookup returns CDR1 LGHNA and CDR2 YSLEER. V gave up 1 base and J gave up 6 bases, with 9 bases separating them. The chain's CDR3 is CASSQGGADEKLFF. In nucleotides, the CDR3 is TGCGCCAGCAGCCAAGGTGGGGCTGATGAAAAACTGTTTTTT.

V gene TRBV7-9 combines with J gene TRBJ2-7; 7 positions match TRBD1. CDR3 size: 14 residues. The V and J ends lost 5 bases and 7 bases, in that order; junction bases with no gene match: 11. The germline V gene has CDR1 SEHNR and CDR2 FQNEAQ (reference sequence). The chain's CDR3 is CASSRTGLSGEQYF. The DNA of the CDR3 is TGTGCCAGCAGCCGGACAGGCCTCAGTGGGGAGCAGTACTTC.